This is a list of T cell receptor beta chains from one sample in a study of T cells in narcolepsy. Some clones are missing from TCRdb's copy, which holds only in-frame ones; the method was immunoSEQ multiplex PCR. The repertoire holds around 28,000 clones, with around four fifths as singletons. The material sequenced was CD45RA- memory CD4+ T cells from PBMCs. Source of these receptors: a human donor with narcolepsy. Both conserved end residues are part of each CDR3. Fields, in order: CDR3 DNA, CDR3 protein, D gene, clone size, V gene, J gene. A D gene is named only where the DNA matches it firmly. Only some rows state a clone size, as once, few, many or a class for expanded clones.

cdr3_nt: TGTGCCAGCAGGCAGACAGGGGATAATTCACCCCTCCACTTT
cdr3_aa: CASRQTGDNSPLHF
d_call: TRBD1
clone_size: -
v_call: TRBV6-5
j_call: TRBJ1-6

cdr3_nt: TGCGCCAGCAGCTCCCTCGGGACAGCTGCTGAAAAACTGTTTTTT
cdr3_aa: CASSSLGTAAEKLFF
d_call: TRBD1
clone_size: -
v_call: TRBV5-1
j_call: TRBJ1-4

cdr3_nt: TGTGCCAGCAGTTCACTTCAGGGGCTGGAAGCTTTCTTT
cdr3_aa: CASSSLQGLEAFF
d_call: -
clone_size: -
v_call: TRBV6-5
j_call: TRBJ1-1

cdr3_nt: TGTGCCACCAGCAGGAGGACAGGGGCCTACGAGCAGTACTTC
cdr3_aa: CATSRRTGAYEQYF
d_call: TRBD1
clone_size: few
v_call: TRBV15
j_call: TRBJ2-7

cdr3_nt: TGTGCCAGCAGTGTCCCGGGACAGGGTCCTCCGGAGCATTTC
cdr3_aa: CASSVPGQGPPEHF
d_call: TRBD1
clone_size: -
v_call: TRBV6-1
j_call: TRBJ2-7

cdr3_nt: TGCGCCAGCAGTCCTGACGGGGCGAGGTTGACTGAAGCTTTCTTT
cdr3_aa: CASSPDGARLTEAFF
d_call: -
clone_size: -
v_call: TRBV4-3
j_call: TRBJ1-1

cdr3_nt: TGTGCCAGTAGTAACCGTAGTTGGGAAAAGAACACTGAAGCTTTCTTT
cdr3_aa: CASSNRSWEKNTEAFF
d_call: -
clone_size: -
v_call: TRBV19
j_call: TRBJ1-1

cdr3_nt: TGTGCCAGCAGCCCGGGACAAGGTAGTGGCTACACCTTC
cdr3_aa: CASSPGQGSGYTF
d_call: -
clone_size: medium-sized
v_call: TRBV11-1
j_call: TRBJ1-2

cdr3_nt: TGTGCCAGCAGTCCGAGGGGACTAGCGGGGGGCCGGCGCTCCTACAATGAGCAGTTCTTC
cdr3_aa: CASSPRGLAGGRRSYNEQFF
d_call: TRBD2
clone_size: -
v_call: TRBV28
j_call: TRBJ2-1

cdr3_nt: TGTGCCAGCAGCCTCTACTCCCGGACTAGCGGGAGGAGCACAGATACGCAGTATTTT
cdr3_aa: CASSLYSRTSGRSTDTQYF
d_call: TRBD2
clone_size: -
v_call: TRBV13
j_call: TRBJ2-3

cdr3_nt: TGTGCCAGCACCGAGGTACGGGGCGTTGGCACTGAAGCTTTCTTT
cdr3_aa: CASTEVRGVGTEAFF
d_call: -
clone_size: once
v_call: TRBV6-5
j_call: TRBJ1-1

cdr3_nt: TGTGCCAGTAGTCCGAGCCCCGACAGCCGTAGGTTCTTC
cdr3_aa: CASSPSPDSRRFF
d_call: -
clone_size: -
v_call: TRBV19
j_call: TRBJ2-1

cdr3_nt: TGTGCCTGGGGGGGGAGACGGAGTCTTTCAACTAATGAAAAACTGTTTTTT
cdr3_aa: CAWGGRRSLSTNEKLFF
d_call: -
clone_size: -
v_call: TRBV30
j_call: TRBJ1-4

cdr3_nt: TGTGCCAGCAGCTTAGGGGGGGCGGTGAACACTGAAGCTTTCTTT
cdr3_aa: CASSLGGAVNTEAFF
d_call: -
clone_size: -
v_call: TRBV7-2
j_call: TRBJ1-1

cdr3_nt: TGTGCCAGCAGCTGGGGGAACGAGCAGTACTTC
cdr3_aa: CASSWGNEQYF
d_call: -
clone_size: once
v_call: TRBV6-5
j_call: TRBJ2-7

cdr3_nt: TGTGCCAGTAGTGCCAGACAGGGAGCGTACACTGAAGCTTTCTTT
cdr3_aa: CASSARQGAYTEAFF
d_call: TRBD1
clone_size: -
v_call: TRBV19
j_call: TRBJ1-1

cdr3_nt: TGTGCCAGCAGCCCGCGGGCTCACGACGCTGGCTACACCTTC
cdr3_aa: CASSPRAHDAGYTF
d_call: -
clone_size: -
v_call: TRBV5-6
j_call: TRBJ1-2

cdr3_nt: TGTGCCAGCAGCGTAGCAGGGGGCGGTTTTATGAACACTGAAGCTTTCTTT
cdr3_aa: CASSVAGGGFMNTEAFF
d_call: TRBD1
clone_size: -
v_call: TRBV9
j_call: TRBJ1-1

cdr3_nt: TGTGCCAGCAGCCAAAGCCAGGCGGGGTTCCTTAATGAAAAACTGTTTTTT
cdr3_aa: CASSQSQAGFLNEKLFF
d_call: -
clone_size: -
v_call: TRBV7-2
j_call: TRBJ1-4

cdr3_nt: TGCGCCAGCAGCCAGATGCAGGGGCAGCGCGAGCAGTACTTC
cdr3_aa: CASSQMQGQREQYF
d_call: -
clone_size: few
v_call: TRBV4-3
j_call: TRBJ2-7

cdr3_nt: TGTGCCAGCAGCCCCAACCCTCGTTTTACCGGGGAGCTGTTTTTT
cdr3_aa: CASSPNPRFTGELFF
d_call: -
clone_size: -
v_call: TRBV7-3
j_call: TRBJ2-2

cdr3_nt: TGTGCCACCAGTAGTGATCCGGGACAGGGCGTCTACGAGCAGTACTTC
cdr3_aa: CATSSDPGQGVYEQYF
d_call: TRBD1
clone_size: -
v_call: TRBV19
j_call: TRBJ2-7

cdr3_nt: TGTGCCAGCAGCTTAGCTGGGGGCGAGCAGTACTTC
cdr3_aa: CASSLAGGEQYF
d_call: -
clone_size: -
v_call: TRBV7-2
j_call: TRBJ2-7

cdr3_nt: TGTGCCAGCACAGTCAGCCGCCCCCTCCACTTT
cdr3_aa: CASTVSRPLHF
d_call: -
clone_size: -
v_call: TRBV6-8
j_call: TRBJ1-6

cdr3_nt: TGTGCCAGTAGTCCGGGGACCAGAGTTAATGAAAAACTGTTTTTT
cdr3_aa: CASSPGTRVNEKLFF
d_call: -
clone_size: few
v_call: TRBV19
j_call: TRBJ1-4

cdr3_nt: TGTGCCAGCAGCCAAGACCGGCAGGCACGCTATGGCTACACCTTC
cdr3_aa: CASSQDRQARYGYTF
d_call: -
clone_size: -
v_call: TRBV14
j_call: TRBJ1-2

cdr3_nt: TGCGCCAGCAGTGAGTGCGGCAGTTCCTACGAGCAGTACTTC
cdr3_aa: CASSECGSSYEQYF
d_call: -
clone_size: -
v_call: TRBV10-1
j_call: TRBJ2-7

cdr3_nt: TGTGCCAGCAGCGATACAGGGGATGGGGAAAAACTGTTTTTT
cdr3_aa: CASSDTGDGEKLFF
d_call: TRBD1
clone_size: -
v_call: TRBV5-6
j_call: TRBJ1-4

cdr3_nt: TGCAGCGTTGAGACAGGGGGGGGATATGGCTACACCTTC
cdr3_aa: CSVETGGGYGYTF
d_call: TRBD1
clone_size: -
v_call: TRBV29-1
j_call: TRBJ1-2

cdr3_nt: TGTGCCAGCAGTTTAGCAGGGGTCAATCAGCCCCAGCATTTT
cdr3_aa: CASSLAGVNQPQHF
d_call: -
clone_size: -
v_call: TRBV28
j_call: TRBJ1-5

cdr3_nt: TGTGCCAGCAGTTTAGGGCGGGGGTCCAACGAGCAGTACTTC
cdr3_aa: CASSLGRGSNEQYF
d_call: TRBD2
clone_size: -
v_call: TRBV27
j_call: TRBJ2-7

cdr3_nt: TGTGCCAGCAGCTTAGGCGGCACAGATACGCAGTATTTT
cdr3_aa: CASSLGGTDTQYF
d_call: -
clone_size: -
v_call: TRBV7-7
j_call: TRBJ2-3

cdr3_nt: TGTGCCATCAGTGACGTCAGGGGCAATGAGCAGTTCTTC
cdr3_aa: CAISDVRGNEQFF
d_call: -
clone_size: -
v_call: TRBV10-3
j_call: TRBJ2-1

cdr3_nt: TGTGCCAGCAGGGGACAGGGGGCAACAGATACGCAGTATTTT
cdr3_aa: CASRGQGATDTQYF
d_call: TRBD1
clone_size: -
v_call: TRBV2
j_call: TRBJ2-3

cdr3_nt: TGTGCCTGGACCATCGGACAGGGGAATTCACCCCTCCACTTT
cdr3_aa: CAWTIGQGNSPLHF
d_call: TRBD1
clone_size: -
v_call: TRBV30
j_call: TRBJ1-6

cdr3_nt: TGTGCCAGCAGCTTATGGGATCTAGCCAAAAACATTCAGTACTTC
cdr3_aa: CASSLWDLAKNIQYF
d_call: -
clone_size: -
v_call: TRBV7-9
j_call: TRBJ2-4

cdr3_nt: TGCGCCAGCTCGGACAGGGGGGGAACCTACGAGCAGTACTTC
cdr3_aa: CASSDRGGTYEQYF
d_call: TRBD1
clone_size: -
v_call: TRBV5-1
j_call: TRBJ2-7

cdr3_nt: TGTGCCATCAGTGATAACAGTTTGGGAGCTTTCTTT
cdr3_aa: CAISDNSLGAFF
d_call: -
clone_size: once
v_call: TRBV10-3
j_call: TRBJ1-1

cdr3_nt: TGTGCCAGCAGCTTCCAGGGGGGGCCGAATTCACCCCTCCACTTT
cdr3_aa: CASSFQGGPNSPLHF
d_call: TRBD1
clone_size: -
v_call: TRBV6-6
j_call: TRBJ1-6

cdr3_nt: TGTGCCAGCAGCCAGGGACAGCTAATATTCTATGGCTACACCTTC
cdr3_aa: CASSQGQLIFYGYTF
d_call: TRBD1
clone_size: -
v_call: TRBV6-5
j_call: TRBJ1-2

cdr3_nt: TGTGCCAGCAGCTCCAACACAGATACGCAGTATTTT
cdr3_aa: CASSSNTDTQYF
d_call: -
clone_size: -
v_call: TRBV7-9
j_call: TRBJ2-3

cdr3_nt: TGTGCCAGCATCGGGCAGGGGGACGAGCAGTACTTC
cdr3_aa: CASIGQGDEQYF
d_call: TRBD1
clone_size: few
v_call: TRBV28
j_call: TRBJ2-7

cdr3_nt: TGTGCCAGTAGTAGACCAGATTCCTACAATGAGCAGTTCTTC
cdr3_aa: CASSRPDSYNEQFF
d_call: -
clone_size: -
v_call: TRBV19
j_call: TRBJ2-1

cdr3_nt: TGTGCCAGCGCAGGGGAAAGCAATCAGCCCCAGCATTTT
cdr3_aa: CASAGESNQPQHF
d_call: -
clone_size: -
v_call: TRBV6-1
j_call: TRBJ1-5

cdr3_nt: TGCAGTGCTTACAGGGTCCCTGAAGCTTTCTTT
cdr3_aa: CSAYRVPEAFF
d_call: -
clone_size: -
v_call: TRBV20-1
j_call: TRBJ1-1

cdr3_nt: TGTACCAGCAGTGCTGGGTCGGGTGAAAAACTGTTTTTT
cdr3_aa: CTSSAGSGEKLFF
d_call: -
clone_size: -
v_call: TRBV6-1
j_call: TRBJ1-4

cdr3_nt: TGTGCCAGCAGTCAGGGAGAAAGCACCGGGGAGCTGTTTTTT
cdr3_aa: CASSQGESTGELFF
d_call: -
clone_size: -
v_call: TRBV11-1
j_call: TRBJ2-2

cdr3_nt: TGTGCCAGCTCACCAGATCGCCCGGGTCCAACGAATTCACCCCTCCACTTT
cdr3_aa: CASSPDRPGPTNSPLHF
d_call: -
clone_size: -
v_call: TRBV18
j_call: TRBJ1-6

cdr3_nt: TGTGCCAGCAGCAGGGGACAGGGGGTGAACACCGGGGAGCTGTTTTTT
cdr3_aa: CASSRGQGVNTGELFF
d_call: TRBD1
clone_size: -
v_call: TRBV5-4
j_call: TRBJ2-2

cdr3_nt: TGTGCCAGCACCCGGCGGGCTCAGACGAACACTGAAGCTTTCTTT
cdr3_aa: CASTRRAQTNTEAFF
d_call: -
clone_size: -
v_call: TRBV6-6
j_call: TRBJ1-1

cdr3_nt: TGTGCCAGCAGCCTTGTAATGGGGCCTTATACGGATGGCTACACCTTC
cdr3_aa: CASSLVMGPYTDGYTF
d_call: -
clone_size: -
v_call: TRBV14
j_call: TRBJ1-2

cdr3_nt: TGCGCCAGCAGCTTGGGCAGCCTGAACACCGGGGAGCTGTTTTTT
cdr3_aa: CASSLGSLNTGELFF
d_call: -
clone_size: -
v_call: TRBV5-1
j_call: TRBJ2-2

cdr3_nt: TGCGCCAGCAGTCAATCGGGGGCAGGGGCAAAAATGAACACTGAAGCTTTCTTT
cdr3_aa: CASSQSGAGAKMNTEAFF
d_call: -
clone_size: -
v_call: TRBV23-1
j_call: TRBJ1-1

cdr3_nt: TGTGCCAGCAGGCTGGCTAGCGGGGGGACATACACCGGGGAGCTGTTTTTT
cdr3_aa: CASRLASGGTYTGELFF
d_call: TRBD2
clone_size: -
v_call: TRBV2
j_call: TRBJ2-2